These 22 T cell receptor beta chains share one sample of origin, sequenced in a study of technical replicates of blood from a handful of donors. Profiling relied on immunoSEQ multiplex PCR, and the TCRdb table lists in-frame clones only, not all of them. The sample has 74,000 or so clones, 80% to 95% seen once. Sample: T cells isolated from PBMCs. All receptors derive from a human donor in good health.

This chain joins TRBV2 and TRBJ1-1; D remains unclear. V was shortened by 4 bases and J by 5 bases, with 5 bases between the two germline ends. The CDR3 runs to 11 residues. Germline V lookup: CDR1 SNHLY, CDR2 FYNNEI. In DNA form, the CDR3 reads TGTGCCAGCAGTGGAGGAACTGAAGCTTTCTTT. Translating it yields CASSGGTEAFF.

Details on this clone: Its ends do not fully match the called genes, so a read error is possible. V and J are TRBV10-3 and TRBJ2-3; the D is unclear. This CDR3 region has 13 residues. Germline values: CDR1 ENHRY, CDR2 SYGVKD. The CDR3 region has the DNA TGTGCCACCAGTGAGAATGGGCCAGATACGCAGTATTTT. The encoded protein is CATSENGPDTQYF.

The CDR3 is CASSLDYQETQYF. Here the CDR3 DNA reads TGTGCCAGCAGCTTAGACTACCAAGAGACCCAGTACTTC. The genes are TRBV11-2 and TRBJ2-5; D gene uncertain. CDR1 and CDR2 from the germline V gene are SGHAT and FQNNGV. V lost 0 bases and J 0 bases, leaving 2 bases between the germline ends. This CDR3 region has 13 residues.

This clone appeared a single time. This rearrangement joins TRBV27 to TRBJ1-1; D is undetermined. The CDR3 consists of 10 residues. Trimming took 4 bases from V and 13 from J, leaving 10 bases between them. Germline V gene sequence: CDR1 MNHEY, CDR2 SMNVEV (reference sequence). For the CDR3, the DNA is TGTGCCAGCAGTTGGAGTCCTTATTTCTTT. Protein sequence: CASSWSPYFF.

The rearrangement links TRBV5-6 to TRBJ2-7; 12 bases fit TRBD1. The CDR3 loop spans 14 amino acids. CDR1 SGHDT and CDR2 YYEEEE come from the germline V gene. The V segment lost 6 bases and the J segment 6 bases; nucleotides outside the gene matches: 7. The CDR3 sequence: CASIGDRGLGEQYF. For the CDR3, the DNA is TGTGCCAGCATCGGGGACAGGGGGCTCGGCGAGCAGTACTTC.

The chain is built from TRBV7-9 and TRBJ2-2; 9 bases agree with TRBD2. The CDR3 has 15 residues. The germline V gene has CDR1 SEHNR and CDR2 FQNEAQ (reference sequence). Germline trimming cut 8 bases from V and 4 bases from J; bases unmatched to any gene: 8. CDR3 protein: CASAGTSSGTGELFF. CDR3 nucleotides: TGTGCCAGCGCCGGGACTAGCTCGGGCACCGGGGAGCTGTTTTTT.

The chain uses TRBV30 and TRBJ1-1; no clear D gene. CDR3 length: 13 residues. Trimming shortened V by 0 bases and J by 3 bases, and 8 bases separated the two germline ends. Germline lookup yields CDR1 GTSNPN and CDR2 SVGIG (reference sequence). The CDR3 sequence is CAWSVGVHTEAFF. The CDR3 DNA reads as TGTGCCTGGAGTGTTGGAGTACACACTGAAGCTTTCTTT.

The chain carries TRBV9 and TRBJ1-2; 7 positions match TRBD1. V shed 0 bases, J shed 0 bases, and the junction held 2 bases outside the gene matches. CDR1 and CDR2 (germline): SGDLS, YYNGEE. The CDR3 contains 15 residues. As DNA, the CDR3 is TGTGCCAGCAGCGTAGGGACAGGAGCTAACTATGGCTACACCTTC. Its translation: CASSVGTGANYGYTF.

The table lists this clone with a count of one. The chain employs TRBV29-1 and TRBJ1-2; 7 positions agree with TRBD1. Germline CDR1 and CDR2: SQVTM and ANQGSEA. V was pared by 8 bases and J by 7 bases, with 10 bases of the junction left unmatched. This CDR3 has 12 amino acids. The CDR3 DNA reads as TGCAGCTTTAGGGACAGAGACCTTGGCTACACCTTC. Amino acid sequence: CSFRDRDLGYTF.

The rearrangement links TRBV5-4 to TRBJ2-5, with a weak D call TRBD1 (6 bases). This CDR3 has 17 amino acids. Trimming removed 2 bases at V and 3 bases at J, with 20 bases between. Germline V gene sequence: CDR1 SGHNT, CDR2 YYREEE (reference sequence). The CDR3 loop is CASSFRLGRGREETQYF. CDR3 nucleotides: TGTGCCAGCAGCTTTCGACTTGGCAGGGGCAGGGAAGAGACCCAGTACTTC.

V and J are TRBV28 and TRBJ2-7; D unresolved. V was pared by 6 bases and J by 4 bases, with 4 bases between. The CDR3 is 10 residues long. CDR1 and CDR2 (germline): MDHEN, SYDVKM. The CDR3 DNA is TGTGCCAGCAGCTTGTACGAGCAGTACTTC. Amino acid sequence: CASSLYEQYF.

The chain combines TRBV23-1 with TRBJ2-6, with a weak D call TRBD2 (5 bases). TRBV23-1 is filed as an ORF, its function uncertain. Trimming pared 0 bases from V and 0 bases from J, leaving 30 bases between. The CDR3 loop spans 24 amino acids. DNA for the CDR3: TGCGCCAGCAGTCAATCTATTTCTGGGGTCGTCGGGGTAACAAACGACTCTGGGGCCAACGTCCTGACTTTC. Amino acid sequence: CASSQSISGVVGVTNDSGANVLTF.

The rearrangement joins TRBV25-1 to TRBJ2-7; a possible D gene is TRBD1 (6 bases). The CDR3 extends over 12 amino acids. Trimming shortened V by 3 bases and J by 5 bases, and 8 bases separated the two germline ends. Germline V gives CDR1 MGHDK, CDR2 SYGVNS. The CDR3 coding sequence is TGTGCCAGCAGTGATTGGGGGCACGAGCAGTACTTC. It translates to CASSDWGHEQYF.

The rearrangement joins TRBV10-3 to TRBJ2-6; TRBD1 aligns across 7 bases. Losses at the gene ends were 3 bases for V and 0 bases for J; bases not matched to a gene: 11. This CDR3 region has 19 residues. Germline loops: CDR1 ENHRY, CDR2 SYGVKD. CDR3 in amino acids: CAISDYGGQSRSGANVLTF. Here the CDR3 DNA reads TGTGCCATCAGTGACTATGGGGGACAGTCACGCTCTGGGGCCAACGTCCTGACTTTC.

The V call is TRBV5-1, the J call TRBJ2-1, with 9 bases that match TRBD2. CDR1 and CDR2 (germline): SGHRS, YFSETQ. Trimming took 0 bases from V and 8 from J; bases not matched to a gene: 6. This CDR3 spans 15 amino acids. CDR3 nucleotide sequence: TGCGCCAGCAGCTTGGCAGCGGGAGGTGTCGATGAGCAGTTCTTC. Translating it yields CASSLAAGGVDEQFF. The full variable domain, with the rest looked up from reference TRBV5-1 and TRBJ2-1, is KAGVTQTPRYLIKTRGQQVTLSCSPISGHRSVSWYQQTPGQGLQFLFEYFSETQRNKGNFPGRFSGRQFSNSRSEMNVSTLELGDSALYLCASSLAAGGVDEQFFGPGTRLTVL.

The rearrangement uses TRBV29-1 and TRBJ2-6, with 10 bases fitting TRBD1. In germline, CDR1 is SQVTM, CDR2 ANQGSEA. With 4 bases clipped from V and 4 bases from J, the junction kept 7 bases outside the gene matches. CDR3 size: 16 residues. The CDR3 loop is CSVGGQGFSGANVLTF. For the CDR3, the DNA is TGCAGCGTTGGGGGACAGGGGTTTTCGGGGGCCAACGTCCTGACTTTC.

The chain couples TRBV6-6 to TRBJ2-2; D unclear. Germline CDR1 reads MNHNY; CDR2 reads SVGAGI (reference sequence). V was trimmed by 5 bases and J by 6 bases, leaving 10 bases between them. CDR3 length equals 13 residues. CDR3 region: CASSALFAGELFF. DNA for the CDR3: TGTGCCAGCAGTGCACTCTTTGCCGGGGAGCTGTTTTTT.

The chain joins TRBV7-2 to TRBJ2-7; 7 bases are shared with TRBD1. The V and J ends lost 3 bases and 0 bases, in that order; junction bases with no gene match: 11. CDR1 and CDR2 from the germline V gene are SGHTA and FQGNSA. The CDR3 has 17 residues. CDR3: CASSFHATGLYSYEQYF. CDR3 nucleotides: TGTGCCAGCAGCTTTCACGCGACAGGGCTTTACTCCTACGAGCAGTACTTC.

V usage is TRBV30 and J usage is TRBJ2-3, with D hard to call. The CDR3 consists of 11 residues. Germline values: CDR1 GTSNPN, CDR2 SVGIG (reference sequence). V was trimmed by 2 bases and J by 6 bases, leaving 6 bases between them. The CDR3 DNA reads as TGTGCCTGGAGTTATCAGGATACGCAGTATTTT. This sequence encodes CAWSYQDTQYF.

This sequence joins TRBV11-3 and TRBJ2-3, with D tentatively TRBD1 (5 bases). Trimming took off 4 bases at V and 0 bases at J, with 14 bases between the two ends. Per the germline V gene, CDR1 is SGHNT and CDR2 is YENEEA. The CDR3 loop spans 16 amino acids. As DNA, the CDR3 is TGTGCCAGCAGCTCAGGACAACCCCTGAGCACAGATACGCAGTATTTT. Encoded protein: CASSSGQPLSTDTQYF.

The CDR3 nucleotides read TGCGCCAGCAGCTATGGACAGCCAGCCTACGAGCAGTACTTC. Its protein product is CASSYGQPAYEQYF. The V and J genes are TRBV5-1 and TRBJ2-7; D is possibly TRBD1 (6 bases). Germline V CDR1 and CDR2: SGHRS, YFSETQ. CDR3 length: 14 amino acids. V lost 3 bases and J lost 2, with 12 bases in between.

This clone was seen a single time. The chain has TRBV9 and TRBJ1-5, with 7 bases fitting TRBD1. CDR1 and CDR2 from the germline V gene are SGDLS and YYNGEE. The CDR3 has 19 residues. V was pared by 3 bases and J by 3 bases, with 18 bases of the junction left unmatched. The chain's CDR3 is CASSASRWTDRDFNQPQHF. The CDR3 DNA is TGTGCCAGCAGCGCTAGTCGATGGACCGACAGGGATTTCAATCAGCCCCAGCATTTT. Drawing the rest from reference TRBV9 and TRBJ1-5, the complete variable domain is DSGVTQTPKHLITATGQRVTLRCSPRSGDLSVYWYQQSLDQGLQFLIQYYNGEERAKGNILERFSAQQFPDLHSELNLSSLELGDSALYFCASSASRWTDRDFNQPQHFGDGTRLSIL.